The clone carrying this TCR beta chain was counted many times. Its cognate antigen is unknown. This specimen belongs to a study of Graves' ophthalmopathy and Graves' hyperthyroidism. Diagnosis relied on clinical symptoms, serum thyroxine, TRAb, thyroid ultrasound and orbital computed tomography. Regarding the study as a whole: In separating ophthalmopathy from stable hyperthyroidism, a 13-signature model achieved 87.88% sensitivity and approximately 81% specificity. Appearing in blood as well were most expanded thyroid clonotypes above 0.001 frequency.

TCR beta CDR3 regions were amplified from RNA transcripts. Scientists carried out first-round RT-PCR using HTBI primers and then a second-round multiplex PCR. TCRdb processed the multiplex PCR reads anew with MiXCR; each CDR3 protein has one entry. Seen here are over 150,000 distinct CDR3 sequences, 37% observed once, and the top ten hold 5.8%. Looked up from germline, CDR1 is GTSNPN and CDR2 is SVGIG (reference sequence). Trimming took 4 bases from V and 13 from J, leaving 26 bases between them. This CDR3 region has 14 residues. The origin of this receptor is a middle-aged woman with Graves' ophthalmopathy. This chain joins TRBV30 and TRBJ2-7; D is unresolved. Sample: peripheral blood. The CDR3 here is CAWNHGTSSYERYF. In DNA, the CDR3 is TGTGCCTGGAACCATGGTACAAGCAGCTACGAGCGATACTTC.